One sample yielded the 11 T cell receptor beta chains listed below, sequenced in a study of blood T cell repertoires in COVID-19. Produced via immunoSEQ multiplex PCR; TCRdb's table is partial and in-frame only. The table has 160,000 or so clones, 85% to 90% seen once. The specimen was peripheral blood. These receptors were taken from a woman in her sixties or seventies with acute or convalescent COVID-19.

This sequence joins TRBV27 and TRBJ1-1, with no clear D. Trimming took 7 bases from V and 1 from J, leaving 10 bases between them. The CDR3 is 13 amino acids. Germline V gene data show CDR1 as MNHEY and CDR2 as SMNVEV (reference sequence). This CDR3 reads CASINHQNTEAFF. The CDR3 region has the DNA TGTGCCAGCATCAATCATCAGAACACTGAAGCTTTCTTT.

This clone was seen a single time. This sequence joins TRBV5-4 and TRBJ1-2; 7 nucleotides line up with TRBD1. Germline assignment: CDR1 SGHNT and CDR2 YYREEE (reference sequence). After removal of 4 bases from V and 5 bases from J, the junction contained 8 bases not matched to a gene. The CDR3 is made up of 14 amino acids. CDR3 protein: CASSRDSRAYGYTF. Written as DNA, the CDR3 is TGTGCCAGCAGCCGGGACAGTCGTGCATATGGCTACACCTTC.

J is TRBJ1-2 and V is TRBV16, with D possibly being TRBD1 (6 bases). Trimming shortened V by 2 bases and J by 5 bases, and 12 bases separated the two germline ends. CDR1 KGHSY and CDR2 FQNENV come from the germline V gene. The CDR3 contains 14 residues. The CDR3 DNA is TGTGCCAGCAGCCAACAAACAGGGTCATATGGCTACACCTTC. This codes for CASSQQTGSYGYTF.

The genes are TRBV6-5 and TRBJ1-1; 9 positions match TRBD1. This CDR3 is built from 15 residues. Germline V gene lookup returns CDR1 MNHEY and CDR2 SVGAGI. Germline trimming cut 4 bases from V and 5 bases from J; bases unmatched to any gene: 8. This CDR3 is CASSWDREGGTEAFF. The CDR3 nucleotides read TGTGCCAGCAGTTGGGACAGGGAGGGTGGTACTGAAGCTTTCTTT.

This clone showed up just a few times. The V and J genes are TRBV7-2 and TRBJ1-2, with unresolved D. CDR1 is SGHTA, CDR2 FQGNSA, per germline. The CDR3 spans 12 residues. Trimming shortened V by 3 bases and J by 13 bases, and 15 bases separated the two germline ends. CDR3 nucleotides: TGTGCCAGCAGCTTTCCGGGTCTTCTTTCCACCTTC. It specifies CASSFPGLLSTF.

The chain joins TRBV7-2 to TRBJ1-1; D perhaps matches TRBD1 (6 bases). CDR3 length: 13 residues. CDR1 and CDR2 from the germline V gene are SGHTA and FQGNSA. Trimming shortened V by 3 bases and J by 8 bases, and 13 bases separated the two germline ends. The DNA of the CDR3 is TGTGCCAGCAGCTTTGTAGGGGGGGGCGAAGCTTTCTTT. Its translation is CASSFVGGGEAFF.

The chain couples TRBV11-2 to TRBJ2-7; the match to TRBD2 covers 9 bases. Germline V gene sequence: CDR1 SGHAT, CDR2 FQNNGV. The CDR3 extends over 16 amino acids. J lost 4 bases, V lost 5 bases, and 12 bases had no gene match. CDR3 in DNA: TGTGCCAGCAGCCTCTCCCCGGCTAGCGGGGATTACGAGCAGTACTTC. This encodes CASSLSPASGDYEQYF.

The chain recombines TRBV7-2 with TRBJ1-2; 9 bases agree with TRBD1. V gave up 1 base and J gave up 3 bases; unmatched junction bases: 0. CDR1 and CDR2 (germline): SGHTA, FQGNSA. CDR3 length: 14 residues. CDR3 DNA sequence: TGTGCCAGCAGCTTAGGGACAGGGGACTATGGCTACACCTTC. Protein sequence: CASSLGTGDYGYTF.

The V and J genes are TRBV5-1 and TRBJ1-4; 7 nucleotides line up with TRBD1. The CDR3 contains 15 residues. Germline V CDR1 and CDR2: SGHRS, YFSETQ. The trim removed 1 base at V and 4 bases at J, leaving 4 bases unmatched. The CDR3 coding sequence is TGCGCCAGCAGCTTGATGGGGACAGATAATGAAAAACTGTTTTTT. This encodes CASSLMGTDNEKLFF.

The J gene is TRBJ2-3, the V gene TRBV5-8; unclear D gene. The CDR3 runs 15 residues. Between the trimmed V and J ends, which lost 4 bases and 0 bases, there was a span of 12 bases. Germline-derived CDR1 and CDR2 are SGHTS and YDEGEE. CDR3 nucleotide sequence: TGTGCCAGCAGCGCGAGAAAGACTAGCACAGATACGCAGTATTTT. It is translated as CASSARKTSTDTQYF.

The J gene is TRBJ2-7, the V gene TRBV5-1; 8 nucleotides match TRBD1. Trimming removed 3 bases from V and 3 bases from J; junction bases left unmatched: 5. Germline CDR1 SGHRS, CDR2 YFSETQ. The CDR3 has 14 amino acids. CDR3 loop: CASSSRTGSYEQYF. The CDR3 coding sequence is TGCGCCAGCAGCTCCAGGACAGGGAGCTACGAGCAGTACTTC. The variable domain in full, with the rest retrieved from reference TRBV5-1 and TRBJ2-7, is KAGVTQTPRYLIKTRGQQVTLSCSPISGHRSVSWYQQTPGQGLQFLFEYFSETQRNKGNFPGRFSGRQFSNSRSEMNVSTLELGDSALYLCASSSRTGSYEQYFGPGTRLTVT.